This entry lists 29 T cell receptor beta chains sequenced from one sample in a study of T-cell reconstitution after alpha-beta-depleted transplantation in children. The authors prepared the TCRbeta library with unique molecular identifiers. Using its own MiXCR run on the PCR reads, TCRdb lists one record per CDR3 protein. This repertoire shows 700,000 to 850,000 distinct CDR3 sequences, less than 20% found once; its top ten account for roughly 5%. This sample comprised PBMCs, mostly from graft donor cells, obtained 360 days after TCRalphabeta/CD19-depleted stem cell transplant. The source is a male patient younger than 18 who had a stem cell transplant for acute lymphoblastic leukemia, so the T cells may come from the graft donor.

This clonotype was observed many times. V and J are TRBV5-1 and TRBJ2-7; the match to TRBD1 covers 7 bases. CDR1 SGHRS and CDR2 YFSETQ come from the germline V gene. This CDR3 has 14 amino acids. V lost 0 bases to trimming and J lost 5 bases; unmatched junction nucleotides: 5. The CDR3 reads CASSLGTGYDEQYF. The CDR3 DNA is TGCGCCAGCAGCTTGGGGACAGGCTACGACGAGCAGTACTTC.

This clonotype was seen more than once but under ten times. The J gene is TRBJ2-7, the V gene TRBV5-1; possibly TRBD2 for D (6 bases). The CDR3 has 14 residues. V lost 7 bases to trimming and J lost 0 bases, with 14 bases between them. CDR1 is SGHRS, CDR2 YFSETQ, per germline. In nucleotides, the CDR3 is TGCGCCAGCCGACGGAGGGAGTCCTCCTACGAGCAGTACTTC. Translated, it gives CASRRRESSYEQYF.

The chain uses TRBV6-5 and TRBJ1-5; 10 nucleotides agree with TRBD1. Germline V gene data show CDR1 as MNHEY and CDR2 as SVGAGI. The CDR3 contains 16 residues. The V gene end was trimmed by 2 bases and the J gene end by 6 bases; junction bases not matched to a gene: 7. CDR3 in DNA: TGTGCCAGCAGTTACCGGGGGACAGGGGACTTTCAGCCCCAGCATTTT. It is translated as CASSYRGTGDFQPQHF.

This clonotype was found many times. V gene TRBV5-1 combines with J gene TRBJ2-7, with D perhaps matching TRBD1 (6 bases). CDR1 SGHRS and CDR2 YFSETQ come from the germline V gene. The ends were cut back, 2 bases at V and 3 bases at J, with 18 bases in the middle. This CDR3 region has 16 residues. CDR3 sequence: CASSLVSLGQFYEQYF. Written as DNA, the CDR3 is TGCGCCAGCAGCTTAGTATCCCTAGGACAGTTCTACGAGCAGTACTTC.

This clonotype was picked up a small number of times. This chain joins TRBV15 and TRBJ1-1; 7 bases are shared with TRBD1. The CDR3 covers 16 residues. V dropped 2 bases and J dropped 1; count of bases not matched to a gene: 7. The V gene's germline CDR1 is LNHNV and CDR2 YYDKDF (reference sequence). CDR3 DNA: TGTGCCACCAGCAGACTGACAGGGTTATCGAACACTGAAGCTTTCTTT. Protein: CATSRLTGLSNTEAFF.

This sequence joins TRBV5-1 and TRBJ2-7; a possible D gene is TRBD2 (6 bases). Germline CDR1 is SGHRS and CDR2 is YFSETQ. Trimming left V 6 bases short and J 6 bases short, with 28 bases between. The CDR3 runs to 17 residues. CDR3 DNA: TGCGCCAGCAACCGCGGAACTAGCTATCGGGCATCGGGCGAGCAGTACTTC. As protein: CASNRGTSYRASGEQYF.

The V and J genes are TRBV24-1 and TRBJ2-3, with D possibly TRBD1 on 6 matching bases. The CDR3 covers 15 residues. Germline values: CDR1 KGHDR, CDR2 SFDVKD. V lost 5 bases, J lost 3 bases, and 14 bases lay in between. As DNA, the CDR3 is TGTGCCACCAGTGTGTCAGGGGTCTCGACAGATACGCAGTATTTT. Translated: CATSVSGVSTDTQYF.

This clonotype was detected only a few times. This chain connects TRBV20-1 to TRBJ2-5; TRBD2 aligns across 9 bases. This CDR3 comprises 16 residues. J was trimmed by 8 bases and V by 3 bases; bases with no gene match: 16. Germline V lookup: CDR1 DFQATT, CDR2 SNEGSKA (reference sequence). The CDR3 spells CSARAQAGGTKRTQYF. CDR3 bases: TGCAGTGCTAGGGCGCAGGCGGGAGGGACCAAGAGAACCCAGTACTTC.

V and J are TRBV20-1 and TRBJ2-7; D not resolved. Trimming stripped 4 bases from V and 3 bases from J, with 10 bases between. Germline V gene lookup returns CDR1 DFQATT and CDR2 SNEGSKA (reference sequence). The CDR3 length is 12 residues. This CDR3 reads CSATEHFYEQYF. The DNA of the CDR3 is TGCAGTGCTACGGAGCATTTCTACGAGCAGTACTTC.

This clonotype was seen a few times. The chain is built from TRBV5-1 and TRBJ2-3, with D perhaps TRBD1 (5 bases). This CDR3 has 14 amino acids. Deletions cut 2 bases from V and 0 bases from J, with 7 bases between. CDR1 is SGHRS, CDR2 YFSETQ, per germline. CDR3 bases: TGCGCCAGCAGCTTTAAGGGGAGCACAGATACGCAGTATTTT. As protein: CASSFKGSTDTQYF.

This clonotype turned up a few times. CDR3 sequence: CASSPLISYNEQFF. The CDR3 coding sequence is TGTGCCAGCAGCCCTCTCATATCCTACAATGAGCAGTTCTTC. V and J are TRBV7-9 and TRBJ2-1; D call uncertain. CDR3 length: 14 residues. Germline values: CDR1 SEHNR, CDR2 FQNEAQ (reference sequence). The V gene lost 5 bases and the J gene lost 1 base, with 9 bases spanning the gap.

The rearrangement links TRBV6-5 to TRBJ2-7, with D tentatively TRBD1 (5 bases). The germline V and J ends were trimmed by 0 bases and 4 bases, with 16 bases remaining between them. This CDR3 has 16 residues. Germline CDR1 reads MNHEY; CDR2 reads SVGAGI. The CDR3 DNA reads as TGTGCCAGCAGTTACTCGATGTGGGCAGGGCAATACGAGCAGTACTTC. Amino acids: CASSYSMWAGQYEQYF.

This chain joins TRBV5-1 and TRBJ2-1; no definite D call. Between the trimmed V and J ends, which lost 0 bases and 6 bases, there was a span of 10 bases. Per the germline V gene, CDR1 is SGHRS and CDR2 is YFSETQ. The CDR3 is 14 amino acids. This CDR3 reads CASSLESPVNEQFF. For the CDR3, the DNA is TGCGCCAGCAGCTTGGAGTCCCCGGTCAATGAGCAGTTCTTC.

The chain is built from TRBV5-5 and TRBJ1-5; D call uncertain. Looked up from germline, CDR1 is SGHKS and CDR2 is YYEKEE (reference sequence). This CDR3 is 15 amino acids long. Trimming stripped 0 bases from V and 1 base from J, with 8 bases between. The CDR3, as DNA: TGTGCCAGCAGCTTGGGGGGTCGGAGCAATCAGCCCCAGCATTTT. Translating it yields CASSLGGRSNQPQHF.

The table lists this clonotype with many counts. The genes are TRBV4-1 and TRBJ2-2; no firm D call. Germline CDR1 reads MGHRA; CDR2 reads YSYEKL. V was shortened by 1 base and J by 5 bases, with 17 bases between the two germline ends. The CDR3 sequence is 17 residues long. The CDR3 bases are TGCGCCAGCAGCCAAGGGCTAGTAGTTTTTGGTACCGGGGAGCTGTTTTTT. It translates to CASSQGLVVFGTGELFF.

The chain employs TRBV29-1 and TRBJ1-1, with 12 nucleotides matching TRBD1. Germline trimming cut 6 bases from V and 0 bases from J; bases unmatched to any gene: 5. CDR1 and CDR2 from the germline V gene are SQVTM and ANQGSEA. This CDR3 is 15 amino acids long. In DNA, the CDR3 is TGCAGCGTAAGGGGACAGGGGGCCATGAACACTGAAGCTTTCTTT. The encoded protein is CSVRGQGAMNTEAFF.

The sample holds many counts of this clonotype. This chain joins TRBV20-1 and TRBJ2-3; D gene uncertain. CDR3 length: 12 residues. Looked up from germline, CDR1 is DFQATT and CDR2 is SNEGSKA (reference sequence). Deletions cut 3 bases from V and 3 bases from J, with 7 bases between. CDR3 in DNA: TGCAGTGCTAGTCCATTTACAGATACGCAGTATTTT. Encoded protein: CSASPFTDTQYF.

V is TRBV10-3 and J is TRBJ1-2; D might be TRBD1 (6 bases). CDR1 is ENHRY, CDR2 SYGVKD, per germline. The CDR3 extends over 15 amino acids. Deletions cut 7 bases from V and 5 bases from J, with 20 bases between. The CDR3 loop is CAIKDDDRWTYGYTF. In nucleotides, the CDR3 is TGTGCCATCAAAGATGACGACAGGTGGACTTATGGCTACACCTTC.

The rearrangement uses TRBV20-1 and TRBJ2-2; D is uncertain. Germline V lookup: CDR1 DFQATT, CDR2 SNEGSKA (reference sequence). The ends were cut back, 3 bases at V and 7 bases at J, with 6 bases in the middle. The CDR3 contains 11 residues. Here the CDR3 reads CSASTGGELFF. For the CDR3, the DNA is TGCAGTGCTAGCACTGGCGGGGAGCTGTTTTTT.

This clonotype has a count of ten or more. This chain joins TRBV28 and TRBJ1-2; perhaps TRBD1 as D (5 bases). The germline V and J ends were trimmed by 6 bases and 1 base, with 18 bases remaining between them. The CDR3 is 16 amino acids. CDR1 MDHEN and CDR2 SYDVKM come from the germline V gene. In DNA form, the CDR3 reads TGTGCCAGCAGCCCATACCTGGGGGTTAATAACTATGGCTACACCTTC. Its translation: CASSPYLGVNNYGYTF.

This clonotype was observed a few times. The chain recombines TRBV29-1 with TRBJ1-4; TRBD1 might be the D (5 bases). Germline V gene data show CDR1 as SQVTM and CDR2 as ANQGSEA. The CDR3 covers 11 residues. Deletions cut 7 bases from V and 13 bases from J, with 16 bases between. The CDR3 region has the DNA TGCAGCGCGGGTCCTCGGGACGGACTGTTTTTT. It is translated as CSAGPRDGLFF.

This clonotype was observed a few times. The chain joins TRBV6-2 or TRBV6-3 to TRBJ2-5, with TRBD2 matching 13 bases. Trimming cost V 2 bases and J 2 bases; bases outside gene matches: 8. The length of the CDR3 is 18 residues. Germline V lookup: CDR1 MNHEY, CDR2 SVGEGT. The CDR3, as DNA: TGTGCCAGCAGTTACCGCCCGATGACTAGCGGGGGGCAAGAGACCCAGTACTTC. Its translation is CASSYRPMTSGGQETQYF.

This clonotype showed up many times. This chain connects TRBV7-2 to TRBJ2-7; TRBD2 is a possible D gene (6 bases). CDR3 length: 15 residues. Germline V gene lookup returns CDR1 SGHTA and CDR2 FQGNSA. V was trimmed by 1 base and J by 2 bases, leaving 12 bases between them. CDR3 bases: TGTGCCAGCAGCTTAGAGCGGGTAGAGACCTACGAGCAGTACTTC. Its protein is CASSLERVETYEQYF.

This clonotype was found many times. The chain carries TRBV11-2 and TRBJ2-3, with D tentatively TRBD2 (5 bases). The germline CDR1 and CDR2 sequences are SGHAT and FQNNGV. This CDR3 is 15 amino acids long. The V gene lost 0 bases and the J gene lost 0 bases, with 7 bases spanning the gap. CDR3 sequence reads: CASSLEPGSTDTQYF. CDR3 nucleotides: TGTGCCAGCAGCTTAGAGCCGGGAAGCACAGATACGCAGTATTTT.

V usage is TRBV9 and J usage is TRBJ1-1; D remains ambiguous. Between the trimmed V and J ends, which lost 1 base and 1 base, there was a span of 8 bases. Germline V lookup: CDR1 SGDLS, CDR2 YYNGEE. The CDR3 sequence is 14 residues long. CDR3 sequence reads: CASSVMYGNTEAFF. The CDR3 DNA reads TGTGCCAGCAGCGTAATGTACGGGAACACTGAAGCTTTCTTT.

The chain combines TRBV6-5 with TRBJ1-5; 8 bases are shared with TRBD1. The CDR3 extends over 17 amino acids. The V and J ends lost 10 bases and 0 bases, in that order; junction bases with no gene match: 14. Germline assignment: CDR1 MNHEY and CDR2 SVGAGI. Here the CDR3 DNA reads TGTGCCACAACGGACAGGGCACCGGATAATAGCAATCAGCCCCAGCATTTT. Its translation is CATTDRAPDNSNQPQHF.

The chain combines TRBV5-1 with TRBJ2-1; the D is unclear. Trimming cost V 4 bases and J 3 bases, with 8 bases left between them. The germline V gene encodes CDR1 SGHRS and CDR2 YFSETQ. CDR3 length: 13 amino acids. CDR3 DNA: TGCGCCAGCAGCCAAGAGTACTACAATGAGCAGTTCTTC. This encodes CASSQEYYNEQFF.

The CDR3 DNA reads TGTGCCAGCAGCCCCCGGACGACTGGGGCCAACGTCCTGACTTTC. Translation: CASSPRTTGANVLTF. The chain uses TRBV2 and TRBJ2-6; D is ambiguous. The CDR3 spans 15 residues. CDR1 is SNHLY, CDR2 FYNNEI, per germline. V shed 6 bases and J shed 2 bases, with 11 bases lying between them.

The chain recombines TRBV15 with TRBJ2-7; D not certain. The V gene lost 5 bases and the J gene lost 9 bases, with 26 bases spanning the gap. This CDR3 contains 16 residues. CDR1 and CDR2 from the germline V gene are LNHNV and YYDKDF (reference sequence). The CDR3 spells CATSPTAFDLLRGQYF. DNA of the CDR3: TGTGCCACCAGCCCCACCGCATTTGATCTCCTACGAGGGCAGTACTTC.